These 5 T cell receptor beta chains were sequenced from one sample in a study of blood T cell repertoires in COVID-19. The table came from immunoSEQ multiplex PCR; TCRdb's copy has only in-frame clones and leaves some out. The sample shows roughly 67,000 clones, about 83% of them seen only once. The sequenced material came from peripheral blood. The receptor set was obtained from a human donor in a cohort sampled during active COVID-19.

The chain carries TRBV15 and TRBJ1-2; D remains ambiguous. The V gene lost 0 bases and the J gene lost 2 bases, with 7 bases spanning the gap. Germline lookup yields CDR1 LNHNV and CDR2 YYDKDF (reference sequence). The CDR3 contains 14 residues. The CDR3, as DNA: TGTGCCACCAGCAGAGATCGTACAAACTATGGCTACACCTTC. The encoded protein is CATSRDRTNYGYTF.

The rearrangement uses TRBV28 and TRBJ2-7, with 11 bases identical to TRBD1. The CDR3 length is 14 residues. Trimming removed 5 bases from V and 6 bases from J; junction bases left unmatched: 6. Per germline, CDR1 MDHEN and CDR2 SYDVKM. The CDR3 DNA is TGTGCCAGCAGTACCGGGACAGGGGGAGGCGAGCAGTACTTC. Its translation is CASSTGTGGGEQYF.

This chain uses TRBV29-1 with TRBJ2-5; possibly TRBD1 for D (6 bases). The V gene's germline CDR1 is SQVTM and CDR2 ANQGSEA. V lost 4 bases and J 1 base, leaving 13 bases between the germline ends. The CDR3 is 14 amino acids. The CDR3 DNA reads TGCAGCGTTGCATCCGCGACAGGCCAAGAGACCCAGTACTTC. Translating gives CSVASATGQETQYF.

The V call is TRBV3-1 (or the pseudogene TRBV3-2), the J call TRBJ2-5; D unresolved. V lost 6 bases and J lost 5, with 10 bases in between. The CDR3 has 12 residues. Germline assignment: CDR1 LGHDT and CDR2 YNNKEL (reference sequence). CDR3 in DNA: TGTGCCAGCAGGACTGACGGGGAGACCCAGTACTTC. It encodes CASRTDGETQYF.

This clone was recorded at least ten times. The chain recombines TRBV29-1 with TRBJ2-3; 7 nucleotides align to TRBD1. Germline-derived CDR1 and CDR2 are SQVTM and ANQGSEA. J lost 5 bases, V lost 7 bases, and 9 bases had no gene match. The CDR3 sequence is 13 residues long. The CDR3 loop reads CSAHRGQGDTQYF. The DNA for the CDR3 is TGCAGCGCTCACAGGGGCCAGGGAGATACGCAGTATTTT.